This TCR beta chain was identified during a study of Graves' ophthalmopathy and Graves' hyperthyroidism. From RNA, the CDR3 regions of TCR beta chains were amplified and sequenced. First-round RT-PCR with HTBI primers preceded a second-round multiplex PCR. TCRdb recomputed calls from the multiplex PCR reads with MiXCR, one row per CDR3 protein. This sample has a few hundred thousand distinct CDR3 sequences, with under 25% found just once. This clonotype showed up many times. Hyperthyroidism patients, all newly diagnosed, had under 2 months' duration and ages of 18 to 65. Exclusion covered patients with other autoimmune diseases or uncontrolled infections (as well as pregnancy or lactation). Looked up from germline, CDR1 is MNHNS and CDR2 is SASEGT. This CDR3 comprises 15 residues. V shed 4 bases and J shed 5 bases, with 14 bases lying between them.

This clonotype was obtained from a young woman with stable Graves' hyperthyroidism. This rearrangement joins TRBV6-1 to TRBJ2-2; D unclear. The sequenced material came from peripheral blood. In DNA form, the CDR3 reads TGTGCCAGCAGTGGCACGGTTATAGGGACCGGGGAGCTGTTTTTT. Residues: CASSGTVIGTGELFF.